The 25 T cell receptor beta chains listed next were all sequenced from one sample in a study of pediatric ulcerative colitis. Generated by immunoSEQ multiplex PCR, the TCRdb table keeps only in-frame clones and is missing some. Of about 64,000 clones in the sample, about 80% are singletons; the top ten hold over 4%. The sample was blood. All receptors come from a boy aged 10-17 years with moderate ulcerative colitis.

The rearrangement joins TRBV7-8 to TRBJ1-6, with a possible D match to TRBD1 (5 bases). Germline V gene sequence: CDR1 SGHVS, CDR2 FQNEAQ. The CDR3 extends over 13 amino acids. V lost 5 bases and J lost 10, with 12 bases in between. The CDR3 region has the DNA TGTGCCAGCAGCCCCCGAGACAGCTCACCCCTCCACTTT. Translated: CASSPRDSSPLHF.

This clone was observed a few times. The J gene is TRBJ2-3, the V gene TRBV7-3, with 8 bases fitting TRBD2. In germline, CDR1 is SGHTA, CDR2 FQGTGA. CDR3 length equals 15 residues. V was clipped by 2 bases and J by 6 bases; unmatched bases: 7. The CDR3 protein is CASSLASGRVDTQYF. DNA of the CDR3: TGTGCCAGCAGCTTAGCAAGCGGGAGAGTGGATACGCAGTATTTT.

The rearrangement joins TRBV27 to TRBJ2-1; 10 nucleotides agree with TRBD1. The germline V gene has CDR1 MNHEY and CDR2 SMNVEV (reference sequence). V was pared by 3 bases and J by 2 bases, with 1 base of the junction left unmatched. This CDR3 spans 15 amino acids. DNA of the CDR3: TGTGCCAGCAGTTTGGACAGGGGGGCCTACAATGAGCAGTTCTTC. Its protein is CASSLDRGAYNEQFF.

The chain couples TRBV6-6 to TRBJ1-1, with D perhaps matching TRBD1 (6 bases). The CDR3 runs to 14 residues. Germline-derived CDR1 and CDR2 are MNHNY and SVGAGI (reference sequence). V gave up 7 bases and J gave up 4 bases, with 16 bases separating them. The CDR3 region is CASTQTGRSTEAFF. In DNA form, the CDR3 reads TGTGCCAGCACCCAAACAGGGAGATCCACTGAAGCTTTCTTT.

The rearrangement uses TRBV7-7 and TRBJ2-3; D assignment may be TRBD1 or TRBD2 (5 bases each). Germline V gives CDR1 SSHAT, CDR2 FNYEAQ (reference sequence). The CDR3 has 13 residues. The ends were cut back, 1 base at V and 8 bases at J, with 10 bases in the middle. CDR3 DNA sequence: TGTGCCAGCAGCTTAGGGGGCGAGGGTACGCAGTATTTT. This codes for CASSLGGEGTQYF.

The genes are TRBV5-6 and TRBJ2-7; 7 bases line up with TRBD1. The CDR3 extends over 13 amino acids. Per germline, CDR1 SGHDT and CDR2 YYEEEE. J was trimmed by 3 bases and V by 5 bases; bases with no gene match: 5. The CDR3 DNA sequence: TGTGCCAGCAGGGGGGACAGTGACTACGAGCAGTACTTC. Translating it yields CASRGDSDYEQYF.

This chain joins TRBV5-1 and TRBJ2-5; 10 bases agree with TRBD1. CDR1 and CDR2 from the germline V gene are SGHRS and YFSETQ. Trimming removed 2 bases from V and 5 bases from J; junction bases left unmatched: 9. This CDR3 comprises 16 residues. The CDR3 loop reads CASSLNRQGAQETQYF. CDR3 coding DNA: TGCGCCAGCAGCTTAAATCGACAGGGGGCTCAGGAGACCCAGTACTTC. Using reference TRBV5-1 and TRBJ2-5 for the parts outside the CDR3, the full variable domain is KAGVTQTPRYLIKTRGQQVTLSCSPISGHRSVSWYQQTPGQGLQFLFEYFSETQRNKGNFPGRFSGRQFSNSRSEMNVSTLELGDSALYLCASSLNRQGAQETQYFGPGTRLLVL.

V usage is TRBV5-1 and J usage is TRBJ2-7, with 9 bases matching TRBD2. After removal of 0 bases from V and 4 bases from J, the junction contained 5 bases not matched to a gene. Germline V gene data show CDR1 as SGHRS and CDR2 as YFSETQ. There are 15 residues in the CDR3. CDR3 coding DNA: TGCGCCAGCAGCTTGGGGGCTAGCGGGGATTACGAGCAGTACTTC. Translation gives CASSLGASGDYEQYF. Variable domain in full (rest from reference TRBV5-1 and TRBJ2-7): KAGVTQTPRYLIKTRGQQVTLSCSPISGHRSVSWYQQTPGQGLQFLFEYFSETQRNKGNFPGRFSGRQFSNSRSEMNVSTLELGDSALYLCASSLGASGDYEQYFGPGTRLTVT.

The J gene is TRBJ2-7, the V gene TRBV13; TRBD2 matches 12 bases. CDR1 is PRHDT, CDR2 FYEKMQ, per germline (reference sequence). Unmatched junction bases numbered 11, after V lost 5 bases and J lost 3 bases. This CDR3 is built from 17 residues. DNA for the CDR3: TGTGCCAGCAGCCCCGAGAAAGGGACTAGCGGGTTCTACGAGCAGTACTTC. Amino acid sequence: CASSPEKGTSGFYEQYF.

This clone appeared a few times. V usage is TRBV4-2 and J usage is TRBJ1-1; TRBD1 is a possible D gene (5 bases). CDR1 and CDR2 from the germline V gene are LGHNA and YNFKEQ. This CDR3 has 15 residues. Trimming removed 5 bases from V and 1 base from J, with 14 bases in between. The CDR3 DNA reads as TGTGCCAGCAGCTACACGGGGGAGAGGAACACTGAAGCTTTCTTT. Its protein product is CASSYTGERNTEAFF.

Here the CDR3 reads CASSRDRLQNNEQFF. The CDR3 coding sequence is TGTGCCAGCAGCCGGGACAGGCTTCAAAACAATGAGCAGTTCTTC. The chain combines TRBV4-2 with TRBJ2-1; TRBD1 matches at 8 bases. In germline, CDR1 is LGHNA, CDR2 YNFKEQ. This CDR3 is built from 15 residues. V trimming: 4 bases; J trimming: 5 bases; junction bases outside the gene matches: 7.

The chain carries TRBV5-6 and TRBJ2-2; D is unclear. In germline, CDR1 is SGHDT, CDR2 YYEEEE. This CDR3 is built from 14 residues. The V end lost 2 bases, the J end lost 7 bases, and 12 bases lay between the germline ends. For the CDR3, the DNA is TGTGCCAGCAGCTTTCGCAGCGAAGTCGGGGAGCTGTTTTTT. This encodes CASSFRSEVGELFF. Drawing the rest from reference TRBV5-6 and TRBJ2-2, the complete variable domain is DAGVTQSPTHLIKTRGQQVTLRCSPKSGHDTVSWYQQALGQGPQFIFQYYEEEERQRGNFPDRFSGHQFPNYSSELNVNALLLGDSALYLCASSFRSEVGELFFGEGSRLTVL.

The chain employs TRBV4-1 and TRBJ2-7, with TRBD1 matching over 9 bases. CDR1 and CDR2 from the germline V gene are MGHRA and YSYEKL. Trimming took 4 bases from V and 6 from J; bases not matched to a gene: 10. The CDR3 has 15 amino acids. CDR3 in amino acids: CASSLRGTGQFEQYF. The DNA of the CDR3 is TGCGCCAGCAGCCTCCGCGGGACAGGGCAGTTCGAGCAGTACTTC.

The V and J genes are TRBV2 and TRBJ1-5; the D gene is possibly TRBD1 (6 bases). The CDR3 runs 17 residues. The V end was cut by 5 bases, the J end by 7 bases, with 24 bases between. Germline values: CDR1 SNHLY, CDR2 FYNNEI. The CDR3 region is CASSTATGISRVQPQHF. CDR3 coding DNA: TGTGCCAGCAGTACCGCCACAGGGATCTCTAGGGTCCAGCCCCAGCATTTT. Full variable domain (rest looked up from reference TRBV2 and TRBJ1-5): EPEVTQTPSHQVTQMGQEVILRCVPISNHLYFYWYRQILGQKVEFLVSFYNNEISEKSEIFDDQFSVERPDGSNFTLKIRSTKLEDSAMYFCASSTATGISRVQPQHFGDGTRLSIL.

The rearrangement links TRBV21-1 to TRBJ2-7; TRBD1 reflects the table's D call only, with no check against the DNA. TRBV21-1 is an annotated pseudogene. CDR3 size: 16 residues. CDR3 sequence reads: CASSTIPGQSSYEQYF. The CDR3 bases are TGTGCCAGCAGCACTATACCGGGACAGAGCTCCTACGAGCAGTACTTC.

The chain combines TRBV13 with TRBJ2-7, with D unresolved. The CDR3 runs to 12 residues. With 3 bases removed from V and 0 bases from J, the gap between germline ends came to 3 bases. CDR1 PRHDT and CDR2 FYEKMQ come from the germline V gene (reference sequence). CDR3: CASSFLSYEQYF. The CDR3 DNA follows: TGTGCCAGCAGCTTCCTCTCCTACGAGCAGTACTTC.

The V call is TRBV2, the J call TRBJ2-1; D gene uncertain. CDR3 length: 13 residues. Trimming stripped 3 bases from V and 3 bases from J, with 6 bases between. Germline CDR1 and CDR2: SNHLY and FYNNEI. The CDR3: CASSDLGYNEQFF. The CDR3 DNA reads TGTGCCAGCAGTGACCTTGGCTACAATGAGCAGTTCTTC.

The chain is built from TRBV2 and TRBJ2-3; TRBD2 matches at 11 bases. Germline trimming cut 9 bases from V and 6 bases from J; bases unmatched to any gene: 8. CDR1 is SNHLY and CDR2 is FYNNEI in the germline V gene. This CDR3 has 14 residues. This CDR3 reads CARLTSGRSDTQYF. In DNA, the CDR3 is TGTGCCAGATTAACTAGCGGGAGATCGGATACGCAGTATTTT.

This clone was observed a few times. The CDR3 DNA reads as TGTGCCAGCAGTGGGGGGAGGAGAGACACTGAAGCTTTCTTT. This translates into CASSGGRRDTEAFF. The chain has TRBV25-1 and TRBJ1-1; the D gene is possibly TRBD1 (5 bases). This CDR3 spans 14 amino acids. CDR1 and CDR2 from the germline V gene are MGHDK and SYGVNS. Trimming removed 4 bases at V and 3 bases at J, with 12 bases between.

The V and J genes are TRBV4-2 and TRBJ1-1; possible D gene TRBD1, 5 bases. The CDR3 runs 14 residues. V dropped 2 bases and J dropped 1 base, with 8 bases sitting between them. In germline, CDR1 is LGHNA, CDR2 YNFKEQ. The CDR3 here is CASSQPDRNTEAFF. CDR3 nucleotide sequence: TGTGCCAGCAGCCAACCTGACAGGAACACTGAAGCTTTCTTT.

The J gene is TRBJ1-3, the V gene TRBV18; 7 bases align to TRBD1. CDR1 KGHSH and CDR2 LQKENI come from the germline V gene. This CDR3 has 16 amino acids. Germline trimming cut 6 bases from V and 0 bases from J; bases unmatched to any gene: 8. The CDR3 sequence is CASSAPNRGSGNTIYF. CDR3 coding DNA: TGTGCCAGCTCGGCCCCCAACAGGGGCTCTGGAAACACCATATATTTT.

This clone was detected a few times. The chain is built from TRBV29-1 and TRBJ2-2; 8 bases agree with TRBD1. The J segment lost 0 bases and the V segment lost 6 bases, leaving 6 bases of the junction unmatched. CDR3 length equals 15 residues. Germline V gene data show CDR1 as SQVTM and CDR2 as ANQGSEA. CDR3 sequence reads: CSVLDRDPNTGELFF. CDR3 coding DNA: TGCAGCGTCCTGGACAGGGATCCGAACACCGGGGAGCTGTTTTTT.

This clone appeared a few times. The chain carries TRBV15 and TRBJ1-2; the match to TRBD1 covers 12 bases. In germline, CDR1 is LNHNV, CDR2 YYDKDF (reference sequence). With V trimmed by 3 bases and J by 8 bases, 4 bases remained unmatched. The CDR3 loop spans 14 amino acids. The DNA of the CDR3 is TGTGCCACCAGCAGCCGGGACAGGGGGCGCGGCTACACCTTC. Translated: CATSSRDRGRGYTF.

The V gene is TRBV16, the J gene TRBJ1-5, with D perhaps matching TRBD1 (5 bases). CDR1 and CDR2 from the germline V gene are KGHSY and FQNENV. Trimming left V 8 bases short and J 7 bases short, with 15 bases between. CDR3 length equals 13 residues. In DNA, the CDR3 is TGTGCCAGCCGTAGTTCCAGGGTCCAGCCCCAGCATTTT. Residues: CASRSSRVQPQHF.

V usage is TRBV7-8 and J usage is TRBJ1-2, with a tentative D call TRBD1 (5 bases). The germline gives CDR1 SGHVS, CDR2 FQNEAQ. V was pared by 4 bases and J by 7 bases, with 19 bases between. The CDR3 is 15 residues long. CDR3 loop: CASSSGTEPRGGYTF. CDR3 bases: TGTGCCAGCAGCTCGGGGACTGAACCTAGGGGTGGCTACACCTTC. The variable domain in full, completed from reference TRBV7-8 and TRBJ1-2, reads GAGVSQSPRYKVAKRGQDVALRCDPISGHVSLFWYQQALGQGPEFLTYFQNEAQLDKSGLPSDRFFAERPEGSVSTLKIQRTQQEDSAVYLCASSSGTEPRGGYTFGSGTRLTVV.